This T cell receptor beta chain was captured in a study of cytomegalovirus exposure and HLA in healthy donors. Study conclusions and caveats: Most TCR sequences showed up rarely, but some public TCRs showed up in many donors. Follow-up analysis found HLA locus-dependent TCR association rates, highest for DRB1 and lowest for HLA-C. In a later analysis, a missense DCLRE1C variant was linked to TCR beta V- and J-gene trimming.

A remark on this clone: As yet, its antigen is unknown.

V lost 0 bases to trimming and J lost 3 bases, with 12 bases between them. From germline, CDR1 is SGHRS and CDR2 YFSETQ. The CDR3 totals 16 residues. The PCR employed 60 Vbeta primers together with 13 Jbeta primers. In the source study's methods: About 11 million of some 80 million unique TCR beta chains were shared, per a later count. TCRdb's copy holds only in-frame clones and misses some; the assay was immunoSEQ multiplex PCR. The V and J calls and clone size are taken from that table; D and trimming were inferred from the DNA. In the table there are roughly 140,000 clones, 80% of which are singletons.

The V call is TRBV5-1, the J call TRBJ2-2; D remains ambiguous. The sample comprised PBMCs. The sequence was obtained from a man aged 25 to 40 in good health and CMV-seronegative. The CDR3 reads CASSLAAGSDTGELFF. The DNA for the CDR3 is TGCGCCAGCAGCTTGGCCGCCGGGTCCGACACCGGGGAGCTGTTTTTT.